This TCR beta chain was profiled in a study of T-cell memory formation after mild COVID-19. Notes on the study in general: CD4/CD8 balance characterized clones contracting day 15 to 85, and CD4+ skew characterized later expanders.

To note about this clonotype: The antigen remains unidentified.

Per germline, CDR1 MGHRA and CDR2 YSYEKL. The length of the CDR3 is 15 residues. The ends were cut back, 0 bases at V and 2 bases at J, with 10 bases in the middle. TCRdb processed the 5' RACE reads anew with MiXCR; each CDR3 protein has one entry. The table has 280,000 or so distinct CDR3 sequences, under 8.5% seen once; the top ten hold about 20%. The chain is built from TRBV4-1 and TRBJ2-5; D is ambiguous. The clonotype originates from a man between 18 and 35 years old who had mild COVID-19 (a few samples of this study predate the infection). Cell type and time point are not known. Sequencing was performed on PBMCs or a T cell subset sorted from them (not recorded which). This chain's CDR3 is CASSQDFSGQETQYF. The DNA of the CDR3 is TGCGCCAGCAGCCAAGATTTTAGTGGACAAGAGACCCAGTACTTC.